The 20 T cell receptor beta chains below were found in one sample sequenced in a study of neurological immune-mediated disorders. Time point specified: longitudinal time-point 3. Each CDR3 protein is one row after TCRdb ran MiXCR on the 5' RACE reads. The sample has about 48,000 distinct CDR3 sequences, more than 9.5% seen once. Sample: PBMCs. The receptors originated from a male donor with HTLV-1-associated myelopathy (HAM/TSP).

This clonotype was recorded at least ten times. This chain links TRBV21-1 with TRBJ1-6; the table gives TRBD1 as D, unverified against the DNA. TRBV21-1 is a documented pseudogene. The CDR3 contains 19 residues. CDR3: CASSLTTGVVRLGYSPLHF. CDR3 sequence (DNA): TGTGCCAGCAGCCTTACGACCGGGGTTGTCCGGCTGGGTTATTCACCCCTCCACTTT.

This clonotype was counted many times. The J gene is TRBJ2-3, the V gene TRBV7-2; TRBD2 matches at 12 bases. CDR1 SGHTA and CDR2 FQGNSA come from the germline V gene. Losses at the gene ends were 2 bases for V and 3 bases for J; bases not matched to a gene: 12. The length of the CDR3 is 19 residues. The CDR3 reads CASSLKGTSGLLGTDTQYF. The CDR3 region has the DNA TGTGCCAGCAGCTTAAAGGGGACTAGCGGGCTCCTGGGTACAGATACGCAGTATTTT. The full variable domain, completed using reference TRBV7-2 and TRBJ2-3, is GAGVSQSPSNKVTEKGKDVELRCDPISGHTALYWYRQSLGQGLEFLIYFQGNSAPDKSGLPSDRFSAERTGGSVSTLTIQRTQQEDSAVYLCASSLKGTSGLLGTDTQYFGPGTRLTVL.

This clonotype was picked up many times. The chain carries TRBV7-9 and TRBJ1-3, with a tentative D call TRBD1 (5 bases). CDR1 is SEHNR, CDR2 FQNEAQ, per germline (reference sequence). Trimming removed 3 bases at V and 1 base at J, with 7 bases between. The CDR3 has 14 amino acids. CDR3 DNA sequence: TGTGCCAGCAGCTTTGCAGGGTCTGGAAACACCATATATTTT. Its translation is CASSFAGSGNTIYF. Filled out from reference TRBV7-9 and TRBJ1-3, the complete variable domain reads DTGVSQNPRHKITKRGQNVTFRCDPISEHNRLYWYRQTLGQGPEFLTYFQNEAQLEKSRLLSDRFSAERPKGSFSTLEIQRTEQGDSAMYLCASSFAGSGNTIYFGEGSWLTVV.

This clonotype has a count of ten or more. This chain uses TRBV12-3 or TRBV12-4 with TRBJ2-2, with a possible D match to TRBD2 (6 bases). With 5 bases removed from V and 6 bases from J, the gap between germline ends came to 13 bases. The CDR3 extends over 14 amino acids. CDR3 sequence: CASSLPGLAGELFF. The CDR3 nucleotides read TGTGCCAGCAGTCTTCCGGGACTCGCCGGGGAGCTGTTTTTT.

This clonotype was seen at least ten times. The rearrangement links TRBV28 to TRBJ1-1, with D tentatively TRBD1 (6 bases). Trimming pared 8 bases from V and 5 bases from J, leaving 21 bases between. Germline-derived CDR1 and CDR2 are MDHEN and SYDVKM. CDR3 length: 15 amino acids. The CDR3 sequence is CASFGGGGRGTEAFF. The CDR3 DNA is TGTGCCAGCTTTGGTGGGGGGGGCCGAGGGACTGAAGCTTTCTTT.

This clonotype was seen ten or more times. The V and J genes are TRBV7-6 and TRBJ2-2; D may be TRBD2 (5 bases). The V and J ends lost 1 base and 4 bases respectively, with 10 bases between them. Germline V gene sequence: CDR1 SGHVS, CDR2 FNYEAQ. The CDR3 totals 15 residues. CDR3 in amino acids: CASSLGLASTGELFF. CDR3 nucleotides: TGTGCCAGCAGCTTAGGGTTAGCGTCCACCGGGGAGCTGTTTTTT. The full variable domain, with the rest looked up from reference TRBV7-6 and TRBJ2-2, is GAGVSQSPRYKVTKRGQDVALRCDPISGHVSLYWYRQALGQGPEFLTYFNYEAQQDKSGLPNDRFSAERPEGSISTLTIQRTEQRDSAMYRCASSLGLASTGELFFGEGSRLTVL.

The sample holds a few counts of this clonotype. Being one base from a much bigger clone, this may be a read error. The gene calls are TRBV7-8 and TRBJ2-7; no definite D call. This CDR3 comprises 14 residues. Trimming took off 2 bases at V and 6 bases at J, with 14 bases between the two ends. Per germline, CDR1 SGHVS and CDR2 FQNEAQ. As DNA, the CDR3 is TGTGCCAGCAGCTTAATACAGTTTGCCACCGAGCAGTACTTC. Protein product: CASSLIQFATEQYF.

This clonotype was seen repeatedly, ten times or more. The chain recombines TRBV2 with TRBJ2-7; D gene ambiguous. V lost 6 bases and J lost 0, with 12 bases in between. Looked up from germline, CDR1 is SNHLY and CDR2 is FYNNEI. This CDR3 has 14 residues. The CDR3 DNA reads as TGTGCCAGCAGACCCGGTCAGGCCTCCTACGAGCAGTACTTC. Amino acid sequence: CASRPGQASYEQYF.

This clonotype is judged medium-sized. V is TRBV29-1 and J is TRBJ1-3; no reliable D call. Trimming stripped 3 bases from V and 6 bases from J, with 6 bases between. This CDR3 has 11 amino acids. Germline V gene data show CDR1 as SQVTM and CDR2 as ANQGSEA. CDR3 sequence: CSVDRENTIYF. The DNA of the CDR3 is TGCAGCGTTGATAGGGAAAACACCATATATTTT.

This clonotype was counted only a few times. V is TRBV6-5 and J is TRBJ1-2; D is perhaps TRBD1 (5 bases). Trimming took 5 bases from V and 8 from J, leaving 21 bases between them. The CDR3 spans 15 residues. Germline CDR1 is MNHEY and CDR2 is SVGAGI. CDR3 DNA sequence: TGTGCCAGCAGTGGGATTCAGGGCTATCCGGGAGGCTACACCTTC. This gives the protein CASSGIQGYPGGYTF.

This clonotype was counted at least ten times. The chain has TRBV7-2 and TRBJ2-1; either TRBD1 or TRBD2 may fit D (6 bases each). The CDR3 covers 15 residues. V lost 7 bases to trimming and J lost 3 bases, with 16 bases between them. CDR1 is SGHTA, CDR2 FQGNSA, per germline. The CDR3 sequence is CASTHGGVRYNEQFF. CDR3 nucleotide sequence: TGTGCCAGCACTCACGGGGGCGTACGCTACAATGAGCAGTTCTTC.

This clonotype was seen ten or more times. A junction end diverges from the germline sequence, so it may reflect a read error. The chain is built from TRBV7-8 and TRBJ2-5; D ambiguous. The CDR3 runs to 8 residues. From germline, CDR1 is SGHVS and CDR2 FQNEAQ. CDR3 loop: CASSSSDF. CDR3 DNA: TGTGCCAGCAGCTCCTCGGACTTC.

This clonotype was seen repeatedly, ten times or more. This sequence joins TRBV27 and TRBJ1-1, with 7 bases identical to TRBD1. The germline V gene encodes CDR1 MNHEY and CDR2 SMNVEV (reference sequence). CDR3 length equals 14 residues. The trim removed 6 bases at V and 1 base at J, leaving 5 bases unmatched. This CDR3 reads CASSLGQQNTEAFF. The CDR3 region has the DNA TGTGCCAGCAGCCTGGGACAGCAGAACACTGAAGCTTTCTTT.

This chain joins TRBV11-3 and TRBJ2-7; weak D call: TRBD2 (6 bases). This CDR3 is 14 amino acids long. In germline, CDR1 is SGHNT, CDR2 YENEEA. V lost 6 bases and J lost 2, with 14 bases in between. The CDR3 region has the DNA TGTGCCAGCAGTAGTTGCGGGGCAACCTACGAGCAGTACTTC. Protein product: CASSSCGATYEQYF.

This clonotype turned up a few times. The rearrangement joins TRBV27 to TRBJ1-1; no clear D. There are 11 residues in the CDR3. In germline, CDR1 is MNHEY, CDR2 SMNVEV (reference sequence). V was clipped by 6 bases and J by 5 bases, with 7 bases between them. The CDR3 sequence is CASSRGTEAFF. The DNA of the CDR3 is TGTGCCAGCAGCCGTGGAACTGAAGCTTTCTTT.

This clonotype has at least ten counts. The chain combines TRBV12-3 or TRBV12-4 with TRBJ1-1, with D hard to call. Trimming cost V 3 bases and J 0 bases, with 14 bases left between them. This CDR3 is 16 amino acids long. The CDR3 DNA sequence: TGTGCCAGCAGTTTTGGCGGGAATATCATGAACACTGAAGCTTTCTTT. Its protein product is CASSFGGNIMNTEAFF.

This clonotype was detected many times. This chain connects TRBV7-3 to TRBJ2-3; D gene ambiguous. Germline V lookup: CDR1 SGHTA, CDR2 FQGTGA. This CDR3 has 15 residues. Deletions cut 0 bases from V and 3 bases from J, with 10 bases between. CDR3 residues: CASSLTASVTDTQYF. The CDR3 DNA is TGTGCCAGCAGCTTAACCGCTTCCGTAACAGATACGCAGTATTTT.

Many counts were recorded for this clonotype. The chain employs TRBV28 and TRBJ1-5; unclear D gene. With 2 bases removed from V and 0 bases from J, the gap between germline ends came to 11 bases. Germline CDR1 reads MDHEN; CDR2 reads SYDVKM. The CDR3 totals 16 residues. This CDR3 is CASSLAGTASNQPQHF. The CDR3 DNA sequence: TGTGCCAGCAGTTTAGCGGGCACGGCTAGCAATCAGCCCCAGCATTTT.

About this clonotype: A read error may produce the germline difference seen at one junction end. The gene calls are TRBV3-1 and TRBJ1-1; a possible D gene is TRBD1 (6 bases). The CDR3 contains 15 residues. The germline gives CDR1 LGHDT, CDR2 YNNKEL (reference sequence). CDR3 protein: CASSQAVAGVTKAFF. DNA for the CDR3: TGTGCCAGCAGCCAAGCGGTGGCAGGGGTCACTAAAGCTTTCTTT.

The V gene is TRBV7-2, the J gene TRBJ1-4; the D gene is possibly TRBD1 (6 bases). The V gene's germline CDR1 is SGHTA and CDR2 FQGNSA. The CDR3 runs to 14 residues. Trimming stripped 4 bases from V and 8 bases from J, with 14 bases between. The CDR3 protein is CASSSAGTYEKLFF. The DNA for the CDR3 is TGTGCCAGCAGCTCAGCCGGGACATACGAAAAACTGTTTTTT.